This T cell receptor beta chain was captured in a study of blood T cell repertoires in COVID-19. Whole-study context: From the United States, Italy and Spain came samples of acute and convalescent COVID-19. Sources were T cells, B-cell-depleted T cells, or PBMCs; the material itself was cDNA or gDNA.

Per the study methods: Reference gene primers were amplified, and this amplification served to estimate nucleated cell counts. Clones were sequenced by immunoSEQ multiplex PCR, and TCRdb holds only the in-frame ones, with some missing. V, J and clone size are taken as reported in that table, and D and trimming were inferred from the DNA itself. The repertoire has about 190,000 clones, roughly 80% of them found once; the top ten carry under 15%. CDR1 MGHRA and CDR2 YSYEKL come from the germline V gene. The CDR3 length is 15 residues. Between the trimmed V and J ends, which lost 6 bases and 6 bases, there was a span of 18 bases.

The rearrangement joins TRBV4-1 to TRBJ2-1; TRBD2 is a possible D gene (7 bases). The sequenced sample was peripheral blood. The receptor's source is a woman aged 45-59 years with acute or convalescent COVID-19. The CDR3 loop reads CASSRGAGDLNEQFF. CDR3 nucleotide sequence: TGCGCCAGCAGTAGGGGGGCGGGAGACCTCAATGAGCAGTTCTTC.